The table lists the clone carrying this TCR beta chain with a few counts. Its antigen is undetermined. This sample was taken from a study of T-cell reconstitution after alpha-beta-depleted transplantation in children. Study outcomes and limitations: In some patients, recipient T cells and intrathymic progenitors surviving conditioning explained high day-60 diversity. From newly produced T cells came most of the T-cell counts and diversity one year after transplant. Roughly two months post-transplant, alpha-beta T cells reportedly originated from several hundred graft clones that had expanded.

This CDR3 region has 14 residues. Germline-derived CDR1 and CDR2 are SQVTM and ANQGSEA. Losses at the gene ends were 7 bases for V and 1 base for J; bases not matched to a gene: 4. Unique molecular identifiers were incorporated during preparation of the TCRbeta library. TCRdb reprocessed the PCR reads with MiXCR, giving one entry per CDR3 protein. The sample has 450,000 to 600,000 distinct CDR3 sequences; around 13% are singletons. The receptor was isolated from a male patient younger than 18 who had a stem cell transplant for acute myeloid leukemia, so the T cells may come from the graft donor. The chain joins TRBV29-1 to TRBJ2-2; TRBD1 matches 9 bases. This specimen consisted of PBMCs, mostly from graft donor cells, obtained 360 days after TCRalphabeta/CD19-depleted stem cell transplant. CDR3 sequence (DNA): TGCAGCGCCACAGGGGGCCGGAACACCGGGGAGCTGTTTTTT. Its translation is CSATGGRNTGELFF.